The present T cell receptor (beta chain) was sequenced within a study of immune evolution from preneoplasia to lung adenocarcinoma. TCRdb keeps only in-frame clones here, not all; method: immunoSEQ multiplex PCR. The table records some 15,000 clones, 80% of them present only once. CDR1 is SGHRS and CDR2 is YFSETQ in the germline V gene. V lost 5 bases, J lost 9 bases, and 5 bases stayed unmatched. This CDR3 has 13 amino acids. Sequences were obtained from FFPE minimally invasive lung adenocarcinoma tissue. This chain connects TRBV5-1 to TRBJ1-6; 7 bases fit TRBD1. The receptor was isolated from a person aged 65 to 79 with lung adenocarcinoma. The CDR3 reads CASRGTEGSPLHF. The CDR3 nucleotides read TGCGCCAGCAGGGGGACAGAAGGTTCACCCCTCCACTTT.